These T cell receptor beta chains were read from a single sample in a study of cytomegalovirus exposure and HLA in healthy donors. Clones were sequenced by immunoSEQ multiplex PCR, and TCRdb holds only the in-frame ones, with some missing. The sample comprises roughly 230,000 clones, more than 70% of which are singletons, and about 0.47% rests with the top ten. Sequencing was performed on PBMCs. The origin of the receptors is a boy aged 10-17 years in good health and CMV-seronegative. Each CDR3 is given with its conserved first and last residue. D genes are given only for firm matches. The size of a clone is reported for some rows only, either as once, few or many, or as a class for expanded clones.

>TRBJ2-3|NA|TRBV25-1|NA
TGTGCCAGCAGTTTAGCCCAGGGGAGAGATACGCAGTATTTT
CASSLAQGRDTQYF
>TRBJ2-3|once|TRBV11-3|TRBD2
TGTGCCAGCAGCGCCCCAGCGGGAGTAAGTTCAGATACGCAGTATTTT
CASSAPAGVSSDTQYF
>TRBJ2-7|NA|TRBV30|NA
TGTGCCTGGAGGCCTCTAGCGTTCGCTACCTACGAGCAGTACTTC
CAWRPLAFATYEQYF
>TRBJ1-1|few|TRBV19|NA
TGTGCCAGTTCGGGGGGGGTTCTCACTGAAGCTTTCTTT
CASSGGVLTEAFF
>TRBJ2-5|NA|TRBV5-1|TRBD1
TGCGCCAGCAGCTTGTTTCCCACAGGGGGGGAGACCCAGTACTTC
CASSLFPTGGETQYF
>TRBJ1-1|NA|TRBV30|NA
TGTGCCTGGAGTGTAAAGTTGAGGCGGGCTGAAGCTTTCTTT
CAWSVKLRRAEAFF
>TRBJ1-4|NA|TRBV29-1|NA
TGCAGCGTTGAAAGGGGGGGTGAAAAACTGTTTTTT
CSVERGGEKLFF
>TRBJ2-1|NA|TRBV6-1|TRBD1
TGTGCCAGCAAGAGGGGGACAGGGGCGCGGGATGAGCAGTTCTTC
CASKRGTGARDEQFF
>TRBJ1-2|NA|TRBV30|NA
TGTGCCTGGAAGCGTACGGCTGACAGCCTCAGGGTGATCCGCTATGGCTACACCTTC
CAWKRTADSLRVIRYGYTF
>TRBJ1-2|NA|TRBV4-2|TRBD1
TGTGCCAGCAGACCGGGACAGGGAGTAATCCGGGGCTACACCTTC
CASRPGQGVIRGYTF
>TRBJ1-1|NA|TRBV28|NA
TGTGCCAGCAGAAATCCCGGGACACCTGAAGCTTTCTTT
CASRNPGTPEAFF
>TRBJ2-7|few|TRBV7-2|NA
TGTGCCAGCAGCTTCATCCCCACCTACGAGCAGTACTTC
CASSFIPTYEQYF
>TRBJ1-2|NA|TRBV30|NA
TGTGCCTGGAGTGCACGGCAGGGGAGCGGCTACACCTTC
CAWSARQGSGYTF
>TRBJ1-5|NA|TRBV29-1|NA
TGCAGCGTAAACCAGGGCAATCAGCCCCAGCATTTT
CSVNQGNQPQHF
>TRBJ2-7|NA|TRBV11-3|NA
TGTGCCAGCAGCTTAGATCGGGGCGGGGCGGGCCCCTACGAGCAGTACTTC
CASSLDRGGAGPYEQYF
>TRBJ2-1|NA|TRBV11-2|TRBD1
TGTGCCAGCAGCGAGAACAGGGGGGCACACAATGAGCAGTTCTTC
CASSENRGAHNEQFF
>TRBJ2-3|NA|TRBV2|TRBD2
TGTGCCAGCACGAACCTTGGACTAGCGGGGGGTTACACAGATACGCAGTATTTT
CASTNLGLAGGYTDTQYF
>TRBJ2-4|NA|TRBV7-8|TRBD2
TGTGCCAGCAGCCCCGGGGGGAGGGCCGGCAAAAACATTCAGTACTTC
CASSPGGRAGKNIQYF
>TRBJ1-1|NA|TRBV5-6|TRBD1
TGTGCCAGCAGCCTCCCGGGACAGGGGGCGACAGCTTTCTTT
CASSLPGQGATAFF
>TRBJ1-1|NA|TRBV7-9|NA
TGTGCCAGCAGCTTTGGGGGCGATACTGAAGCTTTCTTT
CASSFGGDTEAFF
>TRBJ1-2|NA|TRBV2|TRBD1
TGTGCCAGAGATAACAGGGGAAGCCCCCCCTATGGCTACACCTTC
CARDNRGSPPYGYTF
>TRBJ1-6|NA|TRBV10-3|NA
TGTGCCATCAGTGACCCGACACGCGGGGGGAGGACCCTCCACTTT
CAISDPTRGGRTLHF
>TRBJ2-7|NA|TRBV19|TRBD2
TGTGCCAGTAGTACGGCTAGCGGGGGATCCTACGAGCAGTACTTC
CASSTASGGSYEQYF
>TRBJ2-1|NA|TRBV2|TRBD2
TGTGCCAGCAGCGCTTCTCTAGACACTAGCGGGGGCTACAATGAGCAGTTCTTC
CASSASLDTSGGYNEQFF
>TRBJ1-5|NA|TRBV2|TRBD1
TGTGCCAGCAGTGGAGACAGGGTCCATCAGCCCCAGCATTTT
CASSGDRVHQPQHF
>TRBJ2-7|NA|TRBV10-1|TRBD2
TGCGCCAGCAGTGAGACCCCCGGGGGGGACGCGCAGTACTTC
CASSETPGGDAQYF
>TRBJ1-1|NA|TRBV7-6|NA
TGTGCCAGCAGCCCCCATGAGGGGGGAGGGTGGGACACTGAAGCTTTCTTT
CASSPHEGGGWDTEAFF
>TRBJ2-7|NA|TRBV10-3|TRBD2
TGTGCCATCCTAGCGGGGTACGAGCAGTACTTC
CAILAGYEQYF
>TRBJ2-2|few|TRBV2|TRBD2
TGTGCCAGCAGTGTAGAGCGGGAGTCCCCCGGGGAGCTGTTTTTT
CASSVERESPGELFF
>TRBJ1-1|once|TRBV6-5|NA
TGTGCCAGCAGTTACTCGTACGGGAGCACTGAAGCTTTCTTT
CASSYSYGSTEAFF
>TRBJ2-7|NA|TRBV5-1|NA
TGCGCCAGCGGCTGGACAGACTCCTACGAGCAGTACTTC
CASGWTDSYEQYF
>TRBJ1-1|few|TRBV5-1|TRBD1
TGCGCCAGCAGCGGCGGGACAGAAGGGACTGAAGCTTTCTTT
CASSGGTEGTEAFF
>TRBJ2-1|once|TRBV5-4|NA
TGTGCCAGCAGCTTGGCCTATGAGCAGTTCTTC
CASSLAYEQFF
>TRBJ1-1|once|TRBV30|TRBD1
TGTGCCTGGAGTTCCCGAGACAGGGGGAAATTGAGGGCTTTCTTT
CAWSSRDRGKLRAFF
>TRBJ2-5|NA|TRBV29-1|NA
TGCAGCGTTGCCCCGCGTGGGCCCCAAGAGACCCAGTACTTC
CSVAPRGPQETQYF
>TRBJ1-3|NA|TRBV6-1|NA
TGTGCCAGCAGCTACACAGGGAGCTCTGGAAACACCATATATTTT
CASSYTGSSGNTIYF
>TRBJ2-7|NA|TRBV6-1|TRBD2
TGTGCCAGCAGTGAAGAAGGGACTAGCGGGAGCGAGCAGTACTTC
CASSEEGTSGSEQYF
>TRBJ2-6|once|TRBV5-4|NA
TGTGCCAGCAGCCCGGGATTTGGGGCCAACGTCCTGACTTTC
CASSPGFGANVLTF
>TRBJ1-2|NA|TRBV30|NA
TGTGCCTGGAGCACACCGCCCAGGGGACCCAACTATGGCTACACCTTC
CAWSTPPRGPNYGYTF
>TRBJ2-5|NA|TRBV2|NA
TGTGCCAGCAATCGGGGAGTGGAGACCCAGTACTTC
CASNRGVETQYF